This passage covers 14 T cell receptor beta chains from one sample sequenced in a study of T cells in localized non-small cell lung cancer. Profiling relied on immunoSEQ multiplex PCR, and the TCRdb table lists in-frame clones only, not all of them. The data contain about 22,000 clones, about 85% of them singletons. The sample in question was PBMCs, obtained before any cancer treatment. The receptor source for this set is a man aged 40 to 70 with stage II squamous cell lung carcinoma.

This sequence joins TRBV15 and TRBJ2-1; D is perhaps TRBD2 (6 bases). The CDR3 runs 12 residues. CDR1 LNHNV and CDR2 YYDKDF come from the germline V gene (reference sequence). Trimming pared 5 bases from V and 12 bases from J, leaving 14 bases between. The CDR3 DNA reads TGTGCCACCAGCTCCAGGGAGCGGGCGCAGTTCTTC. As protein: CATSSRERAQFF.

This clone was picked up a small number of times. The V and J genes are TRBV27 and TRBJ2-1; 7 bases fit TRBD2. J gave up 9 bases and V 5 bases, and 7 bases lay outside the gene matches. CDR3 size: 13 residues. From germline, CDR1 is MNHEY and CDR2 SMNVEV (reference sequence). CDR3 loop: CASSHTVAGEQFF. CDR3 nucleotide sequence: TGTGCCAGCAGTCATACAGTAGCGGGTGAGCAGTTCTTC.

This rearrangement joins TRBV20-1 to TRBJ2-3; D is uncertain. Germline V gene data show CDR1 as DFQATT and CDR2 as SNEGSKA (reference sequence). Trimming took 6 bases from V and 2 from J, leaving 6 bases between them. The CDR3 is 11 amino acids. CDR3 sequence: CSAGPTDTQYF. DNA for the CDR3: TGCAGTGCCGGGCCCACAGATACGCAGTATTTT.

The chain links TRBV6-6 to TRBJ1-5; D is possibly TRBD1 (5 bases). The V and J ends lost 6 bases and 2 bases respectively, with 14 bases between them. The CDR3 spans 15 residues. Germline V gene lookup returns CDR1 MNHNY and CDR2 SVGAGI (reference sequence). The CDR3 DNA reads as TGTGCCAGCAGACCGGACAACAACGGCAATCAGCCCCAGCATTTT. This codes for CASRPDNNGNQPQHF.

The rearrangement links TRBV25-1 to TRBJ1-1, with unresolved D. V was cut by 0 bases and J by 2 bases, with 4 bases left in between. The V gene's germline CDR1 is MGHDK and CDR2 SYGVNS. CDR3 size: 13 residues. As DNA, the CDR3 is TGTGCCAGCAGTGAATATCCCAACACTGAAGCTTTCTTT. Its protein is CASSEYPNTEAFF.

V and J are TRBV6-5 and TRBJ1-2; no clear D gene. Germline CDR1 is MNHEY and CDR2 is SVGAGI. The CDR3 consists of 13 residues. Trimming took off 0 bases at V and 8 bases at J, with 10 bases between the two ends. The DNA for the CDR3 is TGTGCCAGCAGTTACTCGGTCTCGGGGGGCTACACCTTC. It encodes CASSYSVSGGYTF.

This sequence joins TRBV11-1 and TRBJ2-7; tentatively, D is TRBD1 or TRBD2 (6 bases each). The germline gives CDR1 SGHAT, CDR2 FQDESV (reference sequence). The CDR3 consists of 13 residues. The V and J ends lost 5 bases and 6 bases respectively, with 14 bases between them. This chain's CDR3 is CASSPRGRVEQYF. CDR3 nucleotides: TGTGCCAGCAGCCCTCGGGGGCGAGTCGAGCAGTACTTC. Supplemented by reference TRBV11-1 and TRBJ2-7, the full variable domain reads EAEVAQSPRYKITEKSQAVAFWCDPISGHATLYWYRQILGQGPELLVQFQDESVVDDSQLPKDRFSAERLKGVDSTLKIQPAELGDSAMYLCASSPRGRVEQYFGPGTRLTVT.

V and J are TRBV2 and TRBJ1-2; TRBD1 aligns across 7 bases. Germline V gives CDR1 SNHLY, CDR2 FYNNEI. The CDR3 sequence is 13 residues long. V was pared by 4 bases and J by 4 bases, with 3 bases of the junction left unmatched. The CDR3 sequence is CASSGGTVYGYTF. The CDR3 DNA follows: TGTGCCAGCAGTGGGGGGACAGTCTATGGCTACACCTTC.

The chain employs TRBV18 and TRBJ2-3; possible D gene TRBD2, 5 bases. The CDR3 length is 15 residues. With 6 bases removed from V and 2 bases from J, the gap between germline ends came to 15 bases. CDR1 and CDR2 (germline): KGHSH, LQKENI. For the CDR3, the DNA is TGTGCCAGCTCGACGGCGGGTCACCCCACAGATACGCAGTATTTT. This encodes CASSTAGHPTDTQYF.

The genes are TRBV9 and TRBJ2-3; 7 nucleotides match TRBD2. Germline values: CDR1 SGDLS, CDR2 YYNGEE. Trimming removed 4 bases from V and 6 bases from J; junction bases left unmatched: 17. The CDR3 length is 17 residues. CDR3 sequence reads: CASSPSLIGTILDTQYF. In DNA form, the CDR3 reads TGTGCCAGCAGCCCATCACTCATCGGGACTATACTTGATACGCAGTATTTT.

The chain employs TRBV7-3 and TRBJ2-5; possible D gene TRBD2, 7 bases. Trimming stripped 5 bases from V and 4 bases from J, with 17 bases between. CDR1 and CDR2 from the germline V gene are SGHTA and FQGTGA. CDR3 length: 15 amino acids. The CDR3 DNA sequence: TGTGCCAGCAGCCTCTCGGGGGGCCTGCTAGAGACCCAGTACTTC. Residues: CASSLSGGLLETQYF.

This chain uses TRBV5-8 with TRBJ1-1; 7 bases line up with TRBD1. The CDR3 covers 15 residues. Per the germline V gene, CDR1 is SGHTS and CDR2 is YDEGEE. V lost 4 bases, J lost 1 base, and 7 bases stayed unmatched. In DNA, the CDR3 is TGTGCCAGCAGCCCACATAGGACAGGGAACACTGAAGCTTTCTTT. Translating gives CASSPHRTGNTEAFF.

J is TRBJ2-3 and V is TRBV10-3; maybe TRBD1 (6 bases). Germline loops: CDR1 ENHRY, CDR2 SYGVKD. The CDR3 sequence is 15 residues long. V lost 8 bases and J 5 bases, leaving 20 bases between the germline ends. The CDR3 DNA reads as TGTGCCATCGGGCTAGGGGACATCGGGATAGATACGCAGTATTTT. Translation: CAIGLGDIGIDTQYF.

The chain couples TRBV4-2 to TRBJ1-1, with TRBD1 matching 7 bases. V trimming: 4 bases; J trimming: 1 base; junction bases outside the gene matches: 6. Germline CDR1 reads LGHNA; CDR2 reads YNFKEQ. This CDR3 region has 15 residues. CDR3 loop: CASSPHRTGNTEAFF. CDR3 sequence (DNA): TGTGCCAGCAGCCCACATAGGACAGGGAACACTGAAGCTTTCTTT.